This paragraph covers one TCR beta chain sequence. The antigen is not known. A deep-level run was used for the assay. The data were produced by immunoSEQ multiplex PCR, yet TCRdb's version contains in-frame clones alone and is incomplete. This repertoire shows approximately 1.5 million clones, 95% to 99% found once; its top ten account for 0.45%. The data stem from a study of shared clonotypes between healthy human individuals. CDR3 size: 11 residues. Per the germline V gene, CDR1 is DFQATT and CDR2 is SNEGSKA (reference sequence). Notes on the study in general: Generally, naive subsets came out with larger estimated richness than memory subsets.

Naive CD45RA+ and memory CD45RA-negative subsets were split from CD4+ cells. The chain uses TRBV20-1 and TRBJ2-7; 9 positions match TRBD1. Specimen: naive CD4+ T cells sorted from blood. Specified subset: CD45RA+ positively selected. This receptor was taken from a young man in good health. The CDR3 spells CRGTGPYEQYF. Written as DNA, the CDR3 is TGCAGAGGGACAGGGCCCTACGAGCAGTACTTC.